This T cell receptor beta chain appears in the sequencing data of a study of metastatic and nonmetastatic thyroid tumors. Study background: Across peripheral blood and tumor or nodule tissue samples taken from malignant and benign thyroid patients, the repertoires were compared with one another. General study points: In both blood and tumor samples, TCR beta diversity was reported significantly higher for malignant than benign nodules.

Per the authors' pipeline: Built for papillary thyroid cancer, a distant-metastasis classifier drew on CDR3 differences across clinicopathological groups. TCRdb re-called the PCR reads through MiXCR. The V and J calls were not made by the authors but by TCRdb's processing. Among tens of thousands of clones listed, roughly 24% were seen once. Prior to thyroid surgery, none of the patients had received any treatment. Comments on this clone: What it binds is not known.

The CDR3 has 14 amino acids. The V gene's germline CDR1 is SGHVS and CDR2 FQNEAQ. J was trimmed by 3 bases and V by 4 bases; bases with no gene match: 2. The sequencing input was blood. The chain combines TRBV7-8 with TRBJ2-7; the match to TRBD2 covers 11 bases. The receptor's source is a male donor with papillary thyroid cancer or a benign thyroid nodule (not recorded which). Some clones in this sample may be carry-over from other donors' samples. The CDR3 loop is CASSYTSGSYEQYF. The CDR3 DNA is TGTGCCAGCAGCTATACTAGCGGGAGCTACGAGCAGTACTTC.